Shown below are 24 T cell receptor beta chains from a single sample sequenced in a study of blood T cell repertoires in COVID-19. Sequencing used immunoSEQ multiplex PCR; TCRdb keeps in-frame clones, though not all of them. The data contain about 200,000 clones, around 83% of them singletons. The sample comprised peripheral blood. Every receptor here comes from a woman between 45 and 65 years old with acute or convalescent COVID-19.

The chain is built from TRBV5-1 and TRBJ1-5; D unresolved. The V and J ends lost 0 bases and 0 bases respectively, with 7 bases between them. This CDR3 region has 15 residues. In germline, CDR1 is SGHRS, CDR2 YFSETQ. The DNA of the CDR3 is TGCGCCAGCAGCTTGGGAGACTATAGCAATCAGCCCCAGCATTTT. Its protein is CASSLGDYSNQPQHF.

This clone was seen a few times. This chain links TRBV30 with TRBJ2-7; 14 bases map to TRBD2. CDR3 length: 17 amino acids. V trimming: 3 bases; J trimming: 6 bases; junction bases outside the gene matches: 13. CDR1 and CDR2 from the germline V gene are GTSNPN and SVGIG (reference sequence). In nucleotides, the CDR3 is TGTGCCTGGAGCCGGACTAGCGGGAGGACCAGGACCGCCGAGCAGTACTTC. Translation: CAWSRTSGRTRTAEQYF.

The chain is built from TRBV10-1 and TRBJ2-3; weak D call: TRBD2 (5 bases). CDR1 is WNHNN, CDR2 SYGVQD, per germline (reference sequence). Trimming left V 0 bases short and J 5 bases short, with 15 bases between. The CDR3 is 16 amino acids. The CDR3 region is CASSESGSGWGDTQYF. The DNA of the CDR3 is TGCGCCAGCAGTGAGTCGGGGTCGGGATGGGGAGATACGCAGTATTTT.

The chain has TRBV28 and TRBJ1-5; 7 bases align to TRBD1. This CDR3 is 15 amino acids long. Germline V lookup: CDR1 MDHEN, CDR2 SYDVKM. V lost 1 base, J lost 7 bases, and 7 bases stayed unmatched. The CDR3, as DNA: TGTGCCAGCAGTTTATACAGGACAGGATCCCAGCCCCAGCATTTT. It translates to CASSLYRTGSQPQHF.

The chain couples TRBV7-2 to TRBJ2-1, with D tentatively TRBD2 (6 bases). Trimming pared 1 base from V and 0 bases from J, leaving 19 bases between. Germline-derived CDR1 and CDR2 are SGHTA and FQGNSA. The CDR3 is 19 amino acids. CDR3 coding DNA: TGTGCCAGCAGCTTAGTTCCGGGTAGCGGACCCAGCTCCTACAATGAGCAGTTCTTC. It encodes CASSLVPGSGPSSYNEQFF.

The CDR3 reads CASSQGGGRYNEQFF. The CDR3, as DNA: TGTGCCAGCAGCCAGGGCGGAGGAAGGTACAATGAGCAGTTCTTC. The chain employs TRBV14 and TRBJ2-1; possibly TRBD2 for D (5 bases). The CDR3 spans 15 residues. The V end lost 3 bases, the J end lost 4 bases, and 13 bases lay between the germline ends. Germline loops: CDR1 SGHDN, CDR2 FVKESK.

The chain links TRBV27 to TRBJ2-7, with D perhaps matching TRBD2 (5 bases). The CDR3 is made up of 16 amino acids. Trimming shortened V by 3 bases and J by 5 bases, and 20 bases separated the two germline ends. Germline CDR1 is MNHEY and CDR2 is SMNVEV (reference sequence). The CDR3 loop reads CASSFYPWTASDEQYF. DNA for the CDR3: TGTGCCAGCAGTTTCTATCCCTGGACTGCTTCTGACGAGCAGTACTTC.

In this sample, this clone turned up a few times. The CDR3 reads CASSEYGAIEAFF. Written as DNA, the CDR3 is TGTGCCAGCAGTGAATATGGGGCAATTGAAGCTTTCTTT. This chain links TRBV6-1 with TRBJ1-1, with a weak D call TRBD1 (5 bases). The CDR3 consists of 13 residues. CDR1 and CDR2 from the germline V gene are MNHNS and SASEGT. V lost 2 bases to trimming and J lost 7 bases, with 11 bases between them.

V and J are TRBV28 and TRBJ1-1, with D unclear. The CDR3 is 14 residues long. Germline V CDR1 and CDR2: MDHEN, SYDVKM. Trimming cost V 2 bases and J 1 base, with 8 bases left between them. CDR3 sequence reads: CASSLHPQNTEAFF. As DNA, the CDR3 is TGTGCCAGCAGTTTACACCCACAGAACACTGAAGCTTTCTTT.

This clone has only one observation. The genes are TRBV5-4 and TRBJ1-4; D not certain. V was clipped by 5 bases and J by 8 bases, with 16 bases between them. Germline loops: CDR1 SGHNT, CDR2 YYREEE (reference sequence). The CDR3 is 14 amino acids. CDR3 region: CASRAAGKDEKLFF. The CDR3 DNA sequence: TGTGCCAGCAGGGCTGCCGGGAAAGACGAAAAACTGTTTTTT.

In this sample, this clone turned up once. The DNA for the CDR3 is TGCGCCAGCAGCTATGGTCTGGCTAGCGGGAGGGCCAAAATGGATGAGCAGTTCTTC. Protein sequence: CASSYGLASGRAKMDEQFF. The chain joins TRBV5-1 to TRBJ2-1, with 12 bases aligning to TRBD2. The ends lost 3 bases at V and 8 bases at J; junction bases unmatched: 18. Germline CDR1 SGHRS, CDR2 YFSETQ. This CDR3 has 19 amino acids.

The sample holds one count of this clone. The chain employs TRBV24-1 and TRBJ1-5, with 7 bases lining up with TRBD1. The CDR3 covers 15 residues. V shed 4 bases, J shed 2 bases, and the junction held 4 bases outside the gene matches. The germline gives CDR1 KGHDR, CDR2 SFDVKD. DNA of the CDR3: TGTGCCACCAGTGACCCGGGACAGCGCAATCAGCCCCAGCATTTT. This translates into CATSDPGQRNQPQHF.

The V and J genes are TRBV28 and TRBJ2-6; no definite D call. CDR3 length equals 17 residues. CDR1 and CDR2 (germline): MDHEN, SYDVKM. With 2 bases removed from V and 4 bases from J, the gap between germline ends came to 15 bases. The CDR3 is CASSLVAPMLGANVLTF. The DNA for the CDR3 is TGTGCCAGCAGTTTAGTAGCTCCCATGCTGGGGGCCAACGTCCTGACTTTC.

The J gene is TRBJ2-2, the V gene TRBV5-1; 12 positions match TRBD2. Germline V CDR1 and CDR2: SGHRS, YFSETQ. V was clipped by 2 bases and J by 4 bases; unmatched bases: 0. The CDR3 runs to 15 residues. The CDR3 DNA follows: TGCGCCAGCAGCTTACTAGCGGGAGGCACCGGGGAGCTGTTTTTT. This codes for CASSLLAGGTGELFF.

This clone was found once. This chain joins TRBV5-1 and TRBJ2-7; 10 nucleotides agree with TRBD2. The CDR3 runs 15 residues. Per the germline V gene, CDR1 is SGHRS and CDR2 is YFSETQ. Trimming cost V 4 bases and J 6 bases; bases outside gene matches: 10. The CDR3 coding sequence is TGCGCCAGCAGCATCCTAGCGGGAGAACAGGTCGAGCAGTACTTC. It specifies CASSILAGEQVEQYF.

The chain carries TRBV4-1 and TRBJ2-7; perhaps TRBD1 as D (6 bases). The CDR3 is made up of 15 amino acids. The V gene's germline CDR1 is MGHRA and CDR2 YSYEKL. V dropped 0 bases and J dropped 7 bases, with 16 bases sitting between them. This CDR3 is CASSQDGAGAEEQYF. CDR3 coding DNA: TGCGCCAGCAGCCAAGATGGGGCAGGGGCGGAGGAGCAGTACTTC.

This CDR3 is CASSSTSGPYNEQFF. In DNA form, the CDR3 reads TGTGCCAGCAGCTCCACTAGCGGGCCCTACAATGAGCAGTTCTTC. The chain couples TRBV7-2 to TRBJ2-1; TRBD2 aligns across 9 bases. In germline, CDR1 is SGHTA, CDR2 FQGNSA. The CDR3 loop spans 15 amino acids. Unmatched junction bases numbered 3, after V lost 4 bases and J lost 2 bases.

The V call is TRBV30, the J call TRBJ1-2; 7 positions match TRBD1. The ends lost 2 bases at V and 8 bases at J; junction bases unmatched: 5. The CDR3 extends over 12 amino acids. The germline CDR1 and CDR2 sequences are GTSNPN and SVGIG (reference sequence). The CDR3: CAWSITGDGYTF. The DNA for the CDR3 is TGTGCCTGGAGTATAACAGGGGACGGCTACACCTTC. The complete variable domain, with remaining parts taken from reference TRBV30 and TRBJ1-2, reads SQTIHQWPATLVQPVGSPLSLECTVEGTSNPNLYWYRQAAGRGLQLLFYSVGIGQISSEVPQNLSASRPQDRQFILSSKKLLLSDSGFYLCAWSITGDGYTFGSGTRLTVV.

This chain joins TRBV3-1 (or the pseudogene TRBV3-2) and TRBJ2-5; TRBD1 matches 7 bases. This CDR3 comprises 15 residues. CDR1 LGHDT and CDR2 YNNKEL come from the germline V gene (reference sequence). Trimming removed 4 bases from V and 1 base from J; junction bases left unmatched: 6. CDR3 amino acids: CASSLDRPLQETQYF. Written as DNA, the CDR3 is TGTGCCAGCAGCCTGGACAGGCCCCTCCAAGAGACCCAGTACTTC.

V is TRBV28 and J is TRBJ2-5; perhaps TRBD2 as D (6 bases). Germline assignment: CDR1 MDHEN and CDR2 SYDVKM. With 3 bases removed from V and 5 bases from J, the gap between germline ends came to 16 bases. This CDR3 has 15 amino acids. CDR3 residues: CASSFWPGERETQYF. The CDR3 DNA follows: TGTGCCAGCAGTTTCTGGCCGGGAGAACGGGAGACCCAGTACTTC.

This rearrangement joins TRBV7-8 to TRBJ2-1; the match to TRBD2 covers 7 bases. V lost 1 base and J lost 5; bases outside the gene matches: 8. Germline loops: CDR1 SGHVS, CDR2 FQNEAQ. The CDR3 has 16 residues. CDR3 nucleotides: TGTGCCAGCAGCTTAGGTCTAGCGGCCCTAAACAATGAGCAGTTCTTC. Translating it yields CASSLGLAALNNEQFF.

The rearrangement joins TRBV3-1 (or the pseudogene TRBV3-2) to TRBJ2-3; TRBD2 agrees at 8 bases. In germline, CDR1 is LGHDT, CDR2 YNNKEL (reference sequence). The trim removed 11 bases at V and 1 base at J, leaving 5 bases unmatched. CDR3 length: 13 amino acids. As DNA, the CDR3 is TGTGCCGCAAAGACTAGCGGCACAGATACGCAGTATTTT. Protein: CAAKTSGTDTQYF.

This rearrangement joins TRBV6-5 to TRBJ1-6, with TRBD1 matching 8 bases. Germline V CDR1 and CDR2: MNHEY, SVGAGI. The CDR3 spans 13 residues. V lost 6 bases and J lost 7; bases outside the gene matches: 2. The DNA of the CDR3 is TGTGCCAGCAGCCGGACAGGGAATTCACCCCTCCACTTT. This translates into CASSRTGNSPLHF.

The rearrangement uses TRBV5-4 and TRBJ2-5; TRBD1 aligns across 10 bases. The V segment lost 0 bases and the J segment 5 bases; nucleotides outside the gene matches: 7. This CDR3 is built from 16 residues. From germline, CDR1 is SGHNT and CDR2 YYREEE (reference sequence). CDR3 bases: TGTGCCAGCAGCTTGGTGGACAGGGGGATTATTGAGACCCAGTACTTC. Protein: CASSLVDRGIIETQYF.